The 15 T cell receptor beta chains presented below share a single source sample, sequenced in a study of blood T cell repertoires in COVID-19. TCRdb's table, derived via immunoSEQ multiplex PCR, lists solely in-frame clones and lacks some. The profile shows about 140,000 clones, roughly four fifths of them singletons. Material for sequencing was peripheral blood. The receptors originated from a man aged 80 or over with acute or convalescent COVID-19.

The chain joins TRBV4-1 to TRBJ2-3; TRBD1 matches 7 bases. Germline CDR1 reads MGHRA; CDR2 reads YSYEKL. The V and J ends lost 2 bases and 3 bases, in that order; junction bases with no gene match: 2. The CDR3 contains 14 residues. The CDR3 reads CASSQRGQTDTQYF. CDR3 nucleotide sequence: TGCGCCAGCAGCCAAAGGGGACAGACAGATACGCAGTATTTT.

The chain couples TRBV7-2 to TRBJ1-1; no clear D. V was cut by 1 base and J by 4 bases, with 10 bases left in between. CDR1 is SGHTA, CDR2 FQGNSA, per germline. The CDR3 runs to 14 residues. The CDR3 coding sequence is TGTGCCAGCAGCTTAGTTGGTAGTCGCACTGAAGCTTTCTTT. Its translation: CASSLVGSRTEAFF.

The V gene is TRBV15, the J gene TRBJ2-1; D remains unclear. Germline V gene data show CDR1 as LNHNV and CDR2 as YYDKDF (reference sequence). This CDR3 comprises 13 residues. V was pared by 4 bases and J by 8 bases, with 12 bases between. CDR3 sequence: CATSMKFWHEQFF. The CDR3 coding sequence is TGTGCCACCAGCATGAAGTTTTGGCATGAGCAGTTCTTC.

Here the CDR3 reads CASNRQGEETEAFF. As DNA, the CDR3 is TGTGCCAGCAATCGACAGGGGGAGGAAACTGAAGCTTTCTTT. The chain has TRBV6-5 and TRBJ1-1; TRBD1 matches at 9 bases. From germline, CDR1 is MNHEY and CDR2 SVGAGI. The CDR3 runs 14 residues. The V gene end was trimmed by 7 bases and the J gene end by 5 bases; junction bases not matched to a gene: 8.

This clone was detected only a few times. V and J are TRBV2 and TRBJ1-3, with 8 bases matching TRBD1. Germline loops: CDR1 SNHLY, CDR2 FYNNEI. CDR3 length: 13 residues. Trimming cost V 8 bases and J 8 bases; bases outside gene matches: 8. The CDR3 loop reads CASAGQGHYTIYF. CDR3 nucleotides: TGTGCCAGCGCCGGACAGGGCCATTACACCATATATTTT. Together with reference TRBV2 and TRBJ1-3, the CDR3 gives the full variable domain: EPEVTQTPSHQVTQMGQEVILRCVPISNHLYFYWYRQILGQKVEFLVSFYNNEISEKSEIFDDQFSVERPDGSNFTLKIRSTKLEDSAMYFCASAGQGHYTIYFGEGSWLTVV.

The chain has TRBV6-2 or TRBV6-3 and TRBJ1-2, with a tentative D call TRBD1 (5 bases). This CDR3 region has 13 residues. Germline CDR1 and CDR2: MNHEY and SVGEGT. The V end was cut by 2 bases, the J end by 8 bases, with 12 bases between. This CDR3 reads CASSYVRVRGYTF. In nucleotides, the CDR3 is TGTGCCAGCAGTTACGTCAGGGTTAGAGGCTACACCTTC.

This chain links TRBV12-1 with TRBJ2-3; the tabulated D call, TRBD2, remains unverified against the DNA. TRBV12-1 is a pseudogene. CDR3 size: 10 residues. The CDR3 bases are TGTGCCAGCAGCTCCTATACGCAGTATTTT. Translation: CASSSYTQYF.

The J gene is TRBJ1-5, the V gene TRBV28; perhaps TRBD1 as D (6 bases). Germline V lookup: CDR1 MDHEN, CDR2 SYDVKM. The V end lost 7 bases, the J end lost 4 bases, and 17 bases lay between the germline ends. This CDR3 is 15 amino acids long. This CDR3 reads CASTLRGGPNQPQHF. CDR3 DNA: TGTGCCAGCACCCTGCGAGGGGGACCGAATCAGCCCCAGCATTTT.

This chain joins TRBV6-5 and TRBJ2-2, with D possibly TRBD2 on 5 matching bases. The germline CDR1 and CDR2 sequences are MNHEY and SVGAGI. The CDR3 sequence is 14 residues long. V dropped 8 bases and J dropped 4 bases, with 14 bases sitting between them. The CDR3 coding sequence is TGTGCCAGCGGCGCCGGTCGGGGCACCGGGGAGCTGTTTTTT. This encodes CASGAGRGTGELFF.

Comment on this clone: This specimen includes other DNA sequences encoding the same CDR3. The chain is built from TRBV12-3 or TRBV12-4 and TRBJ1-2; possibly TRBD1 for D (6 bases). CDR3 length equals 13 residues. V lost 6 bases and J lost 3, with 11 bases in between. The CDR3 loop reads CASSPGQDYGYTF. The CDR3 nucleotides read TGTGCCAGCAGCCCGGGACAAGACTATGGCTACACCTTC.

This clone was seen a few times. V is TRBV27 and J is TRBJ1-5; D remains unclear. Germline V lookup: CDR1 MNHEY, CDR2 SMNVEV (reference sequence). V was pared by 6 bases and J by 1 base, with 13 bases between. The CDR3 contains 15 residues. The CDR3 sequence is CASRSIGRSNQPQHF. CDR3 in DNA: TGTGCCAGCAGGTCAATAGGCAGGAGCAATCAGCCCCAGCATTTT.

This clone is a singleton in its sample. The rearrangement joins TRBV19 to TRBJ1-2; D possibly corresponds to TRBD1 (6 bases). The CDR3 extends over 16 amino acids. CDR1 and CDR2 from the germline V gene are LNHDA and SQIVND (reference sequence). Trimming took off 3 bases at V and 6 bases at J, with 20 bases between the two ends. CDR3 sequence (DNA): TGTGCCAGTAGTATCTCCTTTTTGCTGAAGGGGGATGGCTACACCTTC. This sequence encodes CASSISFLLKGDGYTF.

The chain carries TRBV6-2 or TRBV6-3 and TRBJ1-5, with D tentatively TRBD1 (6 bases). CDR1 MNHEY and CDR2 SVGEGT come from the germline V gene. Trimming shortened V by 2 bases and J by 6 bases, and 11 bases separated the two germline ends. CDR3 length: 14 residues. The CDR3 nucleotides read TGTGCCAGCAGTTACGGGGGCCGAAGTCAGCCCCAGCATTTT. It specifies CASSYGGRSQPQHF.

This sequence joins TRBV2 and TRBJ2-2, with a weak D call TRBD2 (6 bases). The CDR3 runs 14 residues. Between the trimmed V and J ends, which lost 0 bases and 6 bases, there was a span of 8 bases. Germline values: CDR1 SNHLY, CDR2 FYNNEI. CDR3 sequence: CASSEARGSGELFF. The CDR3 DNA sequence: TGTGCCAGCAGTGAAGCTCGGGGGTCCGGGGAGCTGTTTTTT.

This sequence joins TRBV19 and TRBJ1-5; D gene uncertain. V lost 6 bases, J lost 7 bases, and 16 bases lay in between. There are 14 residues in the CDR3. Germline V gene lookup returns CDR1 LNHDA and CDR2 SQIVND (reference sequence). CDR3 amino acids: CASSLQRAWQPQHF. The CDR3 DNA sequence: TGTGCCAGTAGCCTTCAGAGGGCTTGGCAGCCCCAGCATTTT. Variable domain in full (rest from reference TRBV19 and TRBJ1-5): DGGITQSPKYLFRKEGQNVTLSCEQNLNHDAMYWYRQDPGQGLRLIYYSQIVNDFQKGDIAEGYSVSREKKESFPLTVTSAQKNPTAFYLCASSLQRAWQPQHFGDGTRLSIL.